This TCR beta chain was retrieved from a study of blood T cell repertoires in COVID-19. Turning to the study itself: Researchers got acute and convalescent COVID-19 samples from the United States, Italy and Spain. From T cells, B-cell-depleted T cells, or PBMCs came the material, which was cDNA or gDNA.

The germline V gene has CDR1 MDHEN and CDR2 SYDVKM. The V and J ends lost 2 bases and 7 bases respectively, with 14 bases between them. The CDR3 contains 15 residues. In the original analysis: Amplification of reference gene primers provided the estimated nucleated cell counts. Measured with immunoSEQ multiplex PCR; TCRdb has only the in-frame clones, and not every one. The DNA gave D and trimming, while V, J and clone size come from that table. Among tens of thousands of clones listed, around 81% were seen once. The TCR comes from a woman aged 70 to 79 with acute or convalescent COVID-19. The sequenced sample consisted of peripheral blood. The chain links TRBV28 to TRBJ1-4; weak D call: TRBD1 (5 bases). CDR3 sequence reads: CASSLQLTQGEKLFF. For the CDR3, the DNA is TGTGCCAGCAGTTTACAACTAACCCAGGGTGAAAAACTGTTTTTT.